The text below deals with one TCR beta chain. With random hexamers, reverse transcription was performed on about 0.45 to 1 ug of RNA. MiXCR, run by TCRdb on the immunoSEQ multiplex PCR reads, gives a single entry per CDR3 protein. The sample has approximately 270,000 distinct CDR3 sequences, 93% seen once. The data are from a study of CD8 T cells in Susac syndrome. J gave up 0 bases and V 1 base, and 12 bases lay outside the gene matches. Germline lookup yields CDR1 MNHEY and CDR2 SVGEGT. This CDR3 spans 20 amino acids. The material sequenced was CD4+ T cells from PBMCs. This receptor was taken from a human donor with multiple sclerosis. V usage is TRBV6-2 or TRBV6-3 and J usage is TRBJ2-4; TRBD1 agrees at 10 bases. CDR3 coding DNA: TGTGCCAGCAGTTACTTGCCCCCGACAGGGGGCTTCCTAGCCAAAAACATTCAGTACTTC. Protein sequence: CASSYLPPTGGFLAKNIQYF.